These T cell receptor beta chains were read from a single sample in a study of Graves' ophthalmopathy and Graves' hyperthyroidism. One entry per CDR3 protein, called by TCRdb with MiXCR from the multiplex PCR reads. Of about 14,000 distinct CDR3 sequences listed, approximately 51% are singletons. The sample consisted of peripheral blood. The receptors were gathered from a woman between 25 and 40 years old with Graves' ophthalmopathy. Both conserved end residues are part of each CDR3. D genes are given only for firm matches. Clone size, where shown, is once, few, many, or a class for clones that have expanded.

cdr3_nt cdr3_aa clone_size v_call d_call j_call
TGTGCCAGCAGAAAAAGGACAGGGGCCTACAATGAGCAGTTCTTC CASRKRTGAYNEQFF many TRBV12-3/TRBV12-4 TRBD1 TRBJ2-1
TGTGCCCACTCAAGCGGGACAGGGTCCACTGAAGCTTTCTTT CAHSSGTGSTEAFF once TRBV10-3 TRBD1 TRBJ1-1
TGTGCCAGCAGCCCCAATAGCGGGAGGGCCGGAGGTGAGCAGTTCTTC CASSPNSGRAGGEQFF NA TRBV7-6 TRBD2 TRBJ2-1
TGTGCCAGCGGTGGGGCGGGAGCCTTCTACGAGCAGTACTTC CASGGAGAFYEQYF NA TRBV11-2 TRBD2 TRBJ2-7
TGTGCCACCAGCAGAGGGACAGGGCATGAAAAACTGTTTTTT CATSRGTGHEKLFF NA TRBV15 TRBD1 TRBJ1-4
TGTGCCATCAGTGAGCCTGGACAGGGGGCGGGCGAAAAACTGTTTTTT CAISEPGQGAGEKLFF many TRBV10-3 TRBD1 TRBJ1-4
TGCGCCAGCAGCTTCGACGGTGCAAGCTCCTATAATTCACCCCTCCACTTT CASSFDGASSYNSPLHF NA TRBV5-1 NA TRBJ1-6
TGCGCCAGCACCTACTCAGGGTCCGATAATTCACCCCTCCACTTT CASTYSGSDNSPLHF NA TRBV5-1 NA TRBJ1-6
TGTGCCAGCAGGGGACAGGGTGAGCAGTTCTTC CASRGQGEQFF NA TRBV2 TRBD1 TRBJ2-1
TGCAGTGCTAGGGGCTTCCTGGGAAAATACGAGCAGTACTTC CSARGFLGKYEQYF NA TRBV20-1 NA TRBJ2-7
TGTGCCAGCAGTTCCCGCCAGCGGGATAACAATGTGCAGTTCTTC CASSSRQRDNNVQFF NA TRBV12-3/TRBV12-4 TRBD2 TRBJ2-1
TGTGCCAGCAGCTCCGGGACTAGCTACAATGAGCAGTTCTTC CASSSGTSYNEQFF few TRBV9 TRBD2 TRBJ2-1
TGTGCCAGCAGAACAGTGGACAGGGTGTTGGACTACACCTTC CASRTVDRVLDYTF many TRBV6-2/TRBV6-3 TRBD1 TRBJ1-2
TGTGCCAGCAGCTTAAGGGGCGGTAACAATGAGCAGTTCTTC CASSLRGGNNEQFF NA TRBV7-3 NA TRBJ2-1
TGTGCCAGCAGCCCCGGAGGAGGAGAGTATTACAATGAGCAGTTCTTC CASSPGGGEYYNEQFF NA TRBV7-6 NA TRBJ2-1
TGTGCCAGCAGTGAATCGTACGAGCAGTACTTC CASSESYEQYF many TRBV25-1 NA TRBJ2-7
TGTGCCAGCAGCCAAGGACTAGCGGGAGGGCTTCCGAGGGATGAGCAGTTCTTC CASSQGLAGGLPRDEQFF once TRBV4-2 TRBD2 TRBJ2-1
TGTGCCAGCAATGAGCAGTTCTTC CASNEQFF NA TRBV5-5 NA TRBJ2-1
TGTGCCAGTTGTCGGAACACTGAAGCTTTCTTT CASCRNTEAFF few TRBV12-3/TRBV12-4 NA TRBJ1-1
TGTGCCAGCAGCTCGTCCGGGACTAGCGGGAGGGCCGGCTACGAGCAGTACTTC CASSSSGTSGRAGYEQYF many TRBV11-2 TRBD2 TRBJ2-7
TGTGCCAGCAGCGACCGGGACAGCCATGGCTACACCTTC CASSDRDSHGYTF NA TRBV7-6 TRBD1 TRBJ1-2
TGTGCCAGCAGCGAATTATCTAGACTAGCGGGGGAGAATGAGCAGTTCTTC CASSELSRLAGENEQFF NA TRBV5-5 TRBD2 TRBJ2-1
TGTGCCAGCAGCGCTAGCGGGAGGGGCTCCTACGAGCAGTACTTC CASSASGRGSYEQYF NA TRBV7-2 TRBD2 TRBJ2-7
TGTGCCAGCAAGATCGGAGATTCAAACTATGGCTACACCTTC CASKIGDSNYGYTF NA TRBV6-5 NA TRBJ1-2
TGTGCCAGCAGTGGACGGGGGCCAGCACACACAGATACGCAGTATTTT CASSGRGPAHTDTQYF NA TRBV25-1 NA TRBJ2-3
TGTGCCAGCAGCTCCCCGGGGGCGCGCTATGGCTACACCTTC CASSSPGARYGYTF medium-sized TRBV7-8 NA TRBJ1-2
TGTGCCAGCAGTGACTCGGGGACCTATGGCTACACCTTC CASSDSGTYGYTF once TRBV6-4 NA TRBJ1-2
TGTGCCAGTAGTCCTGAGAGATGGGGAACTGAAGCTTTCTTT CASSPERWGTEAFF medium-sized TRBV19 NA TRBJ1-1
TGCAGTGCTACCGGGTTTAATCCGACAGGGGCTGAGACCCAGTACTTC CSATGFNPTGAETQYF few TRBV20-1 TRBD1 TRBJ2-5
TGCAGTGCTAGGTGGCAGGGGAGTTCACCCCTCCACTTT CSARWQGSSPLHF NA TRBV20-1 NA TRBJ1-6
TGCGCCAGCAGCTTGGGTAGCGGGAGGACCTACAATGAGCAGTTCTTC CASSLGSGRTYNEQFF NA TRBV5-1 TRBD2 TRBJ2-1
TGTGCCAGCAGCGTGTGGGTCGAGAAAGGTTCACCCCTCCACTTT CASSVWVEKGSPLHF NA TRBV11-2 NA TRBJ1-6
TGTGCCAGCAGCTTAGCAAAGGACAGGGGGCAGGGGGAGCTGTTTTTT CASSLAKDRGQGELFF medium-sized TRBV7-2 TRBD1 TRBJ2-2
TGCAGTGCTATAGCGGGAGTCCTTTACACAGATACGCAGTATTTT CSAIAGVLYTDTQYF few TRBV20-1 TRBD2 TRBJ2-3
TGTGCCAGCAGCCCAAAAAGGGCGAACACCGGGGAGCTGTTTTTT CASSPKRANTGELFF NA TRBV7-9 NA TRBJ2-2